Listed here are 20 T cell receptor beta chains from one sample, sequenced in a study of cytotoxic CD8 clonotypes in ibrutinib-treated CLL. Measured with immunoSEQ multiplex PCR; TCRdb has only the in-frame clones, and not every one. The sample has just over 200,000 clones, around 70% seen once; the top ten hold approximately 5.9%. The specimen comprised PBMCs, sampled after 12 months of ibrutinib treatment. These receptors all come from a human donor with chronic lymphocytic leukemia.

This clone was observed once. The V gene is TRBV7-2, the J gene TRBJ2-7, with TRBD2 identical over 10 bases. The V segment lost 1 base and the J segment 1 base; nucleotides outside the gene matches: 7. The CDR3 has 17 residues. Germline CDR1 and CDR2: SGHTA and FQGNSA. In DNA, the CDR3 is TGTGCCAGCAGCTTAGAGAAGACTAGCGGGCTTTCCTACGAGCAGTACTTC. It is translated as CASSLEKTSGLSYEQYF.

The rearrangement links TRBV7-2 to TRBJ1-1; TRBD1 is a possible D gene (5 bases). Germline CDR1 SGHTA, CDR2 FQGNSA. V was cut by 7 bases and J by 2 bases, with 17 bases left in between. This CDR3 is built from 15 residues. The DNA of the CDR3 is TGTGCCAGCACCGAGTGGGACCGGGGTAACACTGAAGCTTTCTTT. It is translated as CASTEWDRGNTEAFF.

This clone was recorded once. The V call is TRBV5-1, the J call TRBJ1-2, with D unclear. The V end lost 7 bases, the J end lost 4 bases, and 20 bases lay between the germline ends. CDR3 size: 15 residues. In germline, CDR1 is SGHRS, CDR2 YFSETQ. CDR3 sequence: CASRSSGDGLYGYTF. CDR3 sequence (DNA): TGCGCCAGCCGTTCCTCCGGGGATGGACTCTATGGCTACACCTTC.

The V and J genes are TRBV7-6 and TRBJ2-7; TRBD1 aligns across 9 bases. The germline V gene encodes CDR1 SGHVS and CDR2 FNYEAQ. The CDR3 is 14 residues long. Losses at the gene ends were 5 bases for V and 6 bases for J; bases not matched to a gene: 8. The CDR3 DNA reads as TGTGCCAGCAGCATCGGGACAGGGTACTCCGAGCAGTACTTC. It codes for CASSIGTGYSEQYF.

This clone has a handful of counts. CDR3 sequence reads: CASSLVGSYGYTF. Written as DNA, the CDR3 is TGTGCCAGCAGTTTGGTCGGTTCCTATGGCTACACCTTC. The chain employs TRBV27 and TRBJ1-2; D unresolved. The CDR3 is made up of 13 amino acids. Trimming removed 3 bases at V and 4 bases at J, with 9 bases between. CDR1 is MNHEY, CDR2 SMNVEV, per germline (reference sequence).

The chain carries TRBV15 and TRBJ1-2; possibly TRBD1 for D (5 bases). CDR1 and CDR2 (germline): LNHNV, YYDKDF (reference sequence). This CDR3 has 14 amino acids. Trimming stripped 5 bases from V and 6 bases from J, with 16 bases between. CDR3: CATSPGLGRDGYTF. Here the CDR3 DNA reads TGTGCCACCAGCCCGGGACTAGGGAGGGATGGCTACACCTTC.

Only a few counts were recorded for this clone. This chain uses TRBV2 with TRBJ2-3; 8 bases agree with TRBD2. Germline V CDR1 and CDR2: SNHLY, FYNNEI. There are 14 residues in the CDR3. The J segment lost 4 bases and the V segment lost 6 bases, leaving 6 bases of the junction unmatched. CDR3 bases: TGTGCCAGCAGGCCCGGGGGGGGTGCAGATACGCAGTATTTT. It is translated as CASRPGGGADTQYF.

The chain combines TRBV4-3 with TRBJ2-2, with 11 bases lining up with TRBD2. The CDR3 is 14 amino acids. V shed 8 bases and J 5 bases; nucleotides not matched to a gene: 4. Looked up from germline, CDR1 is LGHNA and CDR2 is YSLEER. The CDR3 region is CASSIAGGTGELFF. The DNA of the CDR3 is TGCGCCAGCTCTATAGCGGGAGGGACCGGGGAGCTGTTTTTT.

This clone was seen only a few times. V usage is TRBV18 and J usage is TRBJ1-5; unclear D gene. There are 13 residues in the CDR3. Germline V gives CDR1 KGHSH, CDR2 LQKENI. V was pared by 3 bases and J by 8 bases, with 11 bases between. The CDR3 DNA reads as TGTGCCAGCTCACCCGGGGTGGTGGAGCCCCAGCATTTT. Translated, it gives CASSPGVVEPQHF.

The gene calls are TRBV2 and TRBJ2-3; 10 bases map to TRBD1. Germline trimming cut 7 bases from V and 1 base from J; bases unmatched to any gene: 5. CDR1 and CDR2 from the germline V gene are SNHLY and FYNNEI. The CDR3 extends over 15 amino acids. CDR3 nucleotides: TGTGCCAGCAAAGGGGACAGGGGTGGCACAGATACGCAGTATTTT. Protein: CASKGDRGGTDTQYF.

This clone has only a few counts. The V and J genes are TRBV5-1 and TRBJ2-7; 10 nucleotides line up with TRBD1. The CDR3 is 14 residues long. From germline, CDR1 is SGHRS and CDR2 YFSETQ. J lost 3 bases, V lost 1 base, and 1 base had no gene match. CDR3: CASSLRDRGYEQYF. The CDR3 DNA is TGCGCCAGCAGCTTGAGGGACAGGGGCTACGAGCAGTACTTC.

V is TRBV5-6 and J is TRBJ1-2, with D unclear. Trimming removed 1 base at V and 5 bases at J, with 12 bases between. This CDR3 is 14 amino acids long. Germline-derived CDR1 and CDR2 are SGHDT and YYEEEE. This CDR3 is CASSLNSQIYGYTF. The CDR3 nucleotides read TGTGCCAGCAGCTTGAACAGTCAGATTTATGGCTACACCTTC.

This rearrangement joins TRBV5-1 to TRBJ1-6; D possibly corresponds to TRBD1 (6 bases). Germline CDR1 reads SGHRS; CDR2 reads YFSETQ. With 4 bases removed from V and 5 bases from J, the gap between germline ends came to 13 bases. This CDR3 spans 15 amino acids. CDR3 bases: TGCGCCAGCAGCGGGGACAAGGGAGATAATTCACCCCTCCACTTT. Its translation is CASSGDKGDNSPLHF.

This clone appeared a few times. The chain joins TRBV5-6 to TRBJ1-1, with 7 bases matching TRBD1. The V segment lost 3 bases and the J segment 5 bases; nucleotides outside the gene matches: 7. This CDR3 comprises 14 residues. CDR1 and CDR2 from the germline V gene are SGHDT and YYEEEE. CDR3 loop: CASSWLQGLTEAFF. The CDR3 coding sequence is TGTGCCAGCAGCTGGTTACAGGGGTTAACTGAAGCTTTCTTT.

The DNA for the CDR3 is TGTGCCTGGACAGCTGGGGCCAACGTCCTGACTTTC. Translated, it gives CAWTAGANVLTF. This chain connects TRBV30 to TRBJ2-6; the D is unclear. Germline CDR1 reads GTSNPN; CDR2 reads SVGIG (reference sequence). Trimming stripped 4 bases from V and 2 bases from J, with 3 bases between. The CDR3 extends over 12 amino acids.

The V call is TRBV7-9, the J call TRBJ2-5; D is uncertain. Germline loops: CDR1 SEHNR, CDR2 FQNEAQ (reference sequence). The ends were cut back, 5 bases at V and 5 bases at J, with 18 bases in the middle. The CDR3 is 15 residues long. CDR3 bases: TGTGCCAGCAGCCCCCGGGTCTCGGAAGGGGAGACCCAGTACTTC. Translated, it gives CASSPRVSEGETQYF.

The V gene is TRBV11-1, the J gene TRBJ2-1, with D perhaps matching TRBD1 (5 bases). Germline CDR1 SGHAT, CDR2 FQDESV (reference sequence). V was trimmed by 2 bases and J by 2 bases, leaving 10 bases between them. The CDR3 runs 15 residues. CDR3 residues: CASSLQGSPYNEQFF. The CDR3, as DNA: TGTGCCAGCAGCTTACAGGGTAGTCCCTACAATGAGCAGTTCTTC.

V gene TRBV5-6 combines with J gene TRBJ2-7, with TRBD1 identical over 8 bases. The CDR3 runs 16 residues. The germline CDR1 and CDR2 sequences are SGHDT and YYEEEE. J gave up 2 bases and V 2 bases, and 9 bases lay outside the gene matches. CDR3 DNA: TGTGCCAGCAGCTTCGACAGGGGAAATCTAGCCTACGAGCAGTACTTC. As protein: CASSFDRGNLAYEQYF.

The CDR3: CASSLLGGEAFF. Written as DNA, the CDR3 is TGTGCCAGCAGCTTATTGGGGGGCGAAGCTTTCTTT. This chain connects TRBV7-9 to TRBJ1-1; TRBD1 might be the D (6 bases). V was cut by 2 bases and J by 8 bases, with 9 bases left in between. CDR1 is SEHNR and CDR2 is FQNEAQ in the germline V gene (reference sequence). The CDR3 extends over 12 amino acids. Filled out from reference TRBV7-9 and TRBJ1-1, the complete variable domain reads DTGVSQNPRHKITKRGQNVTFRCDPISEHNRLYWYRQTLGQGPEFLTYFQNEAQLEKSRLLSDRFSAERPKGSFSTLEIQRTEQGDSAMYLCASSLLGGEAFFGQGTRLTVV.

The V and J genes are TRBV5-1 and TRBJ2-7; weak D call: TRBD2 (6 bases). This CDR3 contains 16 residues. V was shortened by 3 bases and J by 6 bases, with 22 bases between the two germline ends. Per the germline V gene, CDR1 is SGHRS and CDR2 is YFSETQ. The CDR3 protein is CASSSPAGTVLAEQYF. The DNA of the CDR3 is TGCGCCAGCAGCTCCCCGGCGGGGACGGTCCTAGCCGAGCAGTACTTC.